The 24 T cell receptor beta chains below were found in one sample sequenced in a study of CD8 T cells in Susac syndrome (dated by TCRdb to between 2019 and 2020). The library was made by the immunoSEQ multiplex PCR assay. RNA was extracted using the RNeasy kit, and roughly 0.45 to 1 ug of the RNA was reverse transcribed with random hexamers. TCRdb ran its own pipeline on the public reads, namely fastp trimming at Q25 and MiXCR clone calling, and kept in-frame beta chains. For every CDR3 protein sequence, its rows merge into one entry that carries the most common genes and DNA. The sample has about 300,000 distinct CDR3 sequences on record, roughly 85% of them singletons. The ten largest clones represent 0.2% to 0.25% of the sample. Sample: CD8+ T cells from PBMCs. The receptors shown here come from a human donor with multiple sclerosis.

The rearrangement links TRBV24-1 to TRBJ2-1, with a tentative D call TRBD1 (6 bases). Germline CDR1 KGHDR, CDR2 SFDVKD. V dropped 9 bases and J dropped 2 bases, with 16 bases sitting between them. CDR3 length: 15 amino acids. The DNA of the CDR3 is TGTGCCACCTCCTTGGCCAGGGGACCCTACAATGAGCAGTTCTTC. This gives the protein CATSLARGPYNEQFF.

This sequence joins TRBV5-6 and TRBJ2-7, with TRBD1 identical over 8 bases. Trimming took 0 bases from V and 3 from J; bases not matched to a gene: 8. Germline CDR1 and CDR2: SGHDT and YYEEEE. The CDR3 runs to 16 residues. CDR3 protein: CASSLAAGTGYYEQYF. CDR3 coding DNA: TGTGCCAGCAGCTTGGCAGCCGGGACAGGATACTACGAGCAGTACTTC.

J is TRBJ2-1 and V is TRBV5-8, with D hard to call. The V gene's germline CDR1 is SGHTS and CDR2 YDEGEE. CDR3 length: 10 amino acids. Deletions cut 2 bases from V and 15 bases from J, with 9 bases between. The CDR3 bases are TGTGCCAGCAGCTTCGTGTCCGGGTTCTTC. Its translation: CASSFVSGFF.

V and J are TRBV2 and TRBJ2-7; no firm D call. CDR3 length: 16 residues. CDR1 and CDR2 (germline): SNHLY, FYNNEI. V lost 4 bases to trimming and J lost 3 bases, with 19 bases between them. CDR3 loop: CASSVQLERLHYEQYF. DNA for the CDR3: TGTGCCAGCAGTGTCCAGCTGGAGAGATTGCACTACGAGCAGTACTTC.

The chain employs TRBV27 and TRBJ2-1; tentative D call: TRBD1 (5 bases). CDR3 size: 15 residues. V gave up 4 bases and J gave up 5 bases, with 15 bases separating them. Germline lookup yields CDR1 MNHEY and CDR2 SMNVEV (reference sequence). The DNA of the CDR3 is TGTGCCAGCAGTTACGCCCCCCCAGGGAACAATGAGCAGTTCTTC. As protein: CASSYAPPGNNEQFF.

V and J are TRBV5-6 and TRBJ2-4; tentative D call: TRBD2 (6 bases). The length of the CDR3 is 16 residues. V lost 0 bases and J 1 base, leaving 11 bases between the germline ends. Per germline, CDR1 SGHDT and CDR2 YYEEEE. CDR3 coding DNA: TGTGCCAGCAGCTTGGGGGCTAGCGCCGCCAAAAACATTCAGTACTTC. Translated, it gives CASSLGASAAKNIQYF.

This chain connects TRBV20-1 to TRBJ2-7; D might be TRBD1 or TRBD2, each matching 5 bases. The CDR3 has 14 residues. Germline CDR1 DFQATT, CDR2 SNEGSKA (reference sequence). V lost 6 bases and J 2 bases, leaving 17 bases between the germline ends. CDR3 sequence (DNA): TGCAGTGCGCCACACGGGGCGATGCCCTACGAGCAGTACTTC. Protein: CSAPHGAMPYEQYF.

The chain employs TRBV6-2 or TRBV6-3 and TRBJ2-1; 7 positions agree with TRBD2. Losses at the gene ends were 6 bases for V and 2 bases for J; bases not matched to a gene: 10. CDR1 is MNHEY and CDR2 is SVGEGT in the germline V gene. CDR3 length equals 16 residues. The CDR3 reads CASRGESGIPYNEQFF. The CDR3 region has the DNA TGTGCCAGCAGGGGGGAAAGCGGGATCCCCTACAATGAGCAGTTCTTC.

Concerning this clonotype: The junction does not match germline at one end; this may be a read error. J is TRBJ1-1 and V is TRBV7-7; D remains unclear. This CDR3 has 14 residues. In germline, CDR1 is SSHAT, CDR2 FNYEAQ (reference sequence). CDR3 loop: CASSLSWRRTEAFF. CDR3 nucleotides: TGTGCTAGCAGCTTATCCTGGCGCCGCACTGAAGCTTTCTTT.

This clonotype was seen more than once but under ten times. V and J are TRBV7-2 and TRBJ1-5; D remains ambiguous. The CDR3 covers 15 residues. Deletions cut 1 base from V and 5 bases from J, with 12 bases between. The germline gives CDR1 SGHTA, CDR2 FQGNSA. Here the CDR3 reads CASSLGGSGDQPQHF. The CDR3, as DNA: TGTGCCAGCAGCTTAGGAGGATCTGGGGATCAGCCCCAGCATTTT.

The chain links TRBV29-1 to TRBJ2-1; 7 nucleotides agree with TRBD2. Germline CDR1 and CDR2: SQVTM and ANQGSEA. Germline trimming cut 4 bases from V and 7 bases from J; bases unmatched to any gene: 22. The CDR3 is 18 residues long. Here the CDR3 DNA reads TGCAGCGTTGTCCCTCCTTTCCCTCTTAGCGGGTTGGGGAATGAGCAGTTCTTC. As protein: CSVVPPFPLSGLGNEQFF.

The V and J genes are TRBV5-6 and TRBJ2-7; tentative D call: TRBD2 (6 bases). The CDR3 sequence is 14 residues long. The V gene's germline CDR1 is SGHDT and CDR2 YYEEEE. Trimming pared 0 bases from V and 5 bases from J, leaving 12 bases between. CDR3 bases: TGTGCCAGCAGCTTGGAGCTCAGGGAGGACGAGCAGTACTTC. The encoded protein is CASSLELREDEQYF.

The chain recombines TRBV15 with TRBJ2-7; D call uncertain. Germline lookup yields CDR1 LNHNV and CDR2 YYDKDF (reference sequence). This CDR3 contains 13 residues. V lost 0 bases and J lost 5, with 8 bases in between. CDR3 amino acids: CATSRENFHEQYF. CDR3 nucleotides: TGTGCCACCAGCAGAGAGAATTTTCACGAGCAGTACTTC.

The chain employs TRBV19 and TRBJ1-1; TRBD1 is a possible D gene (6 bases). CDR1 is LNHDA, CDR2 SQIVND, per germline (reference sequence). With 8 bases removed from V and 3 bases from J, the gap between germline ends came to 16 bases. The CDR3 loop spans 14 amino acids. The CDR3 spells CASAFLAGDTEAFF. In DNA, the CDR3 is TGTGCCAGTGCGTTCTTGGCAGGGGACACTGAAGCTTTCTTT.

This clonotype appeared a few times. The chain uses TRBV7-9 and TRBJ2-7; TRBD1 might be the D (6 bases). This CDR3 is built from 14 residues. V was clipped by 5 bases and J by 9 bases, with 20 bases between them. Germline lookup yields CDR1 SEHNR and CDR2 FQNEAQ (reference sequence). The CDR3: CASSPHGQNDGQYF. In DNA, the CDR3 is TGTGCCAGCAGCCCCCACGGACAGAACGACGGGCAGTACTTC. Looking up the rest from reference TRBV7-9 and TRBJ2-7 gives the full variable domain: DTGVSQNPRHKITKRGQNVTFRCDPISEHNRLYWYRQTLGQGPEFLTYFQNEAQLEKSRLLSDRFSAERPKGSFSTLEIQRTEQGDSAMYLCASSPHGQNDGQYFGPGTRLTVT.

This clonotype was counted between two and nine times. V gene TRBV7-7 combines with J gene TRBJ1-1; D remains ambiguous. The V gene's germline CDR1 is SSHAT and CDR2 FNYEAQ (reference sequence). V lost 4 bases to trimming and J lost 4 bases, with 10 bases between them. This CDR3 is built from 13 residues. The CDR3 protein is CASSSTLSTEAFF. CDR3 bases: TGTGCCAGCAGCTCCACGCTTAGCACTGAAGCTTTCTTT.

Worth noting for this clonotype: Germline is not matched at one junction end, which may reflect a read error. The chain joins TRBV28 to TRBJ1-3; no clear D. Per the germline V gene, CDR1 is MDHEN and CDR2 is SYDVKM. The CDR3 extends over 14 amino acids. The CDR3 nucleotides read TGTGCCAGCAGTTCCCCCCTAGAGAAAGGGCGACTAGATTTT. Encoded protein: CASSSPLEKGRLDF.

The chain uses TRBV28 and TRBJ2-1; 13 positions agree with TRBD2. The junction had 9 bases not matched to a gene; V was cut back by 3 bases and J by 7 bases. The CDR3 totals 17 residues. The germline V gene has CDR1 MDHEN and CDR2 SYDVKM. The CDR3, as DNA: TGTGCCAGCAGTTTCGGACTAGCGGGAGCTTGGGGTAATGAGCAGTTCTTC. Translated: CASSFGLAGAWGNEQFF. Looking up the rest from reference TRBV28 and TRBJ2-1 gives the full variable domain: DVKVTQSSRYLVKRTGEKVFLECVQDMDHENMFWYRQDPGLGLRLIYFSYDVKMKEKGDIPEGYSVSREKKERFSLILESASTNQTSMYLCASSFGLAGAWGNEQFFGPGTRLTVL.

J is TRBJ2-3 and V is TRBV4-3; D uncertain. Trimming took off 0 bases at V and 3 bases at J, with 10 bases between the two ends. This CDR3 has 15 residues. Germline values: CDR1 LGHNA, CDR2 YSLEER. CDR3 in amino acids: CASSQEGIWTDTQYF. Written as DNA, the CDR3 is TGCGCCAGCAGCCAAGAAGGGATTTGGACAGATACGCAGTATTTT.

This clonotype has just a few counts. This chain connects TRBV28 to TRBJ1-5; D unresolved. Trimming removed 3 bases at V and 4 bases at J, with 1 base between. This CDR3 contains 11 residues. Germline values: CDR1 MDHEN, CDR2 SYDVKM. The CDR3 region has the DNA TGTGCCAGCAGTTTTAATCAGCCCCAGCATTTT. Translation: CASSFNQPQHF.

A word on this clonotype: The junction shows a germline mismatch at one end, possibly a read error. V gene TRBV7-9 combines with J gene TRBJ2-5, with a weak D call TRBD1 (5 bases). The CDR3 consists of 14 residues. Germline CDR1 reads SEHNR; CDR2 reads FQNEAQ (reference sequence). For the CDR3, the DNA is TGTGCCGGCAGCTTAGGGGATTGGGCTGAGGCCCAGTACTTC. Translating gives CAGSLGDWAEAQYF.

This chain's CDR3 is CSGLGTGATAGEKLFF. For the CDR3, the DNA is TGCAGCGGTTTAGGGACAGGGGCAACGGCAGGGGAAAAACTGTTTTTT. The rearrangement links TRBV29-1 to TRBJ1-4; 10 bases match TRBD1. The CDR3 spans 16 residues. With V trimmed by 7 bases and J by 8 bases, 16 bases remained unmatched. Germline V gene lookup returns CDR1 SQVTM and CDR2 ANQGSEA.

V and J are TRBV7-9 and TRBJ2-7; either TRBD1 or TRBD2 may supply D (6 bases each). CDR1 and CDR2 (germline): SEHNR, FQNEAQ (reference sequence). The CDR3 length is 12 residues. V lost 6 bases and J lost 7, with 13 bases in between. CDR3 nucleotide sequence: TGTGCCAGCAGTAACTGGAGGGGGGAGCAGTACTTC. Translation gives CASSNWRGEQYF.

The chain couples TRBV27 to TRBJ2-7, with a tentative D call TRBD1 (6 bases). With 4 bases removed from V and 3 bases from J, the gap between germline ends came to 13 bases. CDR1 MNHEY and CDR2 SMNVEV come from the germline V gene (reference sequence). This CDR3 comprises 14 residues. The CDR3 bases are TGTGCCAGCAGTTACCAGGGGACATACTACGAGCAGTACTTC. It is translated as CASSYQGTYYEQYF.